The 25 T cell receptor beta chains presented below share a single source sample, sequenced in a study of shared clonotypes between healthy human individuals. The table came from immunoSEQ multiplex PCR; TCRdb's copy has only in-frame clones and leaves some out. Of 1.6 million or so clones listed, approximately 98.5% were seen once; the top ten hold approximately 0.38%. Sequencing input: naive CD4+ T cells sorted from blood. Subset denoted: CD45RA+ positively selected. These receptors were obtained from a young man in good health.

The chain combines TRBV14 with TRBJ2-1, with 7 bases matching TRBD1. Looked up from germline, CDR1 is SGHDN and CDR2 is FVKESK. This CDR3 spans 14 amino acids. The V and J ends lost 0 bases and 4 bases, in that order; junction bases with no gene match: 0. CDR3 residues: CASSQETGYNEQFF. The CDR3 DNA is TGTGCCAGCAGCCAAGAGACAGGGTACAATGAGCAGTTCTTC. Combining the CDR3 with reference TRBV14 and TRBJ2-1 gives the whole variable domain EAGVTQFPSHSVIEKGQTVTLRCDPISGHDNLYWYRRVMGKEIKFLLHFVKESKQDESGMPNNRFLAERTGGTYSTLKVQPAELEDSGVYFCASSQETGYNEQFFGPGTRLTVL.

The genes are TRBV12-5 and TRBJ1-2; perhaps TRBD1 as D (5 bases). CDR3 size: 13 residues. V was trimmed by 9 bases and J by 6 bases, leaving 17 bases between them. CDR1 and CDR2 (germline): LGHNT, FRNRAP. The CDR3 here is CASRGGSFDGYTF. The DNA of the CDR3 is TGTGCTAGCCGCGGGGGGAGTTTTGATGGCTACACCTTC.

In regard to this clone: Germline is not matched at one junction end, which may reflect a read error. The chain couples TRBV4-2 to TRBJ2-7; 8 bases are shared with TRBD2. CDR1 and CDR2 (germline): LGHNA, YNFKEQ. This CDR3 region has 14 residues. CDR3 nucleotide sequence: TGTGCCAGCAGCCAAGGTGGATACAATAGCGGGGCGCACTTC. Translating it yields CASSQGGYNSGAHF.

The table lists this clone with a count of one. The chain joins TRBV29-1 to TRBJ2-5, with TRBD1 as a possible D gene (6 bases). Trimming left V 4 bases short and J 4 bases short, with 10 bases between. CDR3 length: 12 amino acids. Germline V gene sequence: CDR1 SQVTM, CDR2 ANQGSEA. The CDR3, as DNA: TGCAGCGTTGCGATGGGGGCAGAGACCCAGTACTTC. Translated, it gives CSVAMGAETQYF.

The J gene is TRBJ1-5, the V gene TRBV28; D may be TRBD1 (6 bases). Germline-derived CDR1 and CDR2 are MDHEN and SYDVKM. The CDR3 runs 14 residues. V dropped 6 bases and J dropped 7 bases, with 16 bases sitting between them. Here the CDR3 reads CASRLRQDRQPQHF. The CDR3, as DNA: TGTGCCAGCAGACTTCGACAGGACCGGCAGCCCCAGCATTTT.

This chain links TRBV18 with TRBJ2-3; 8 nucleotides line up with TRBD2. The trim removed 3 bases at V and 2 bases at J, leaving 4 bases unmatched. Germline V gene sequence: CDR1 KGHSH, CDR2 LQKENI. The CDR3 length is 15 residues. The CDR3 DNA reads TGTGCCAGCTCACCTCCGGGACTAGTCACAGATACGCAGTATTTT. It is translated as CASSPPGLVTDTQYF.

On this clone: Within the sample, other DNA sequences also encode this same CDR3. The V and J genes are TRBV5-1 and TRBJ2-7, with D uncertain. The CDR3 is 11 residues long. V shed 5 bases and J shed 1 base, with 4 bases lying between them. Germline lookup yields CDR1 SGHRS and CDR2 YFSETQ. CDR3 protein: CASRGSYEQYF. CDR3 sequence (DNA): TGCGCCAGCAGAGGATCCTACGAGCAGTACTTC.

J is TRBJ2-3 and V is TRBV10-3; possibly TRBD1 for D (6 bases). Germline CDR1 reads ENHRY; CDR2 reads SYGVKD. V lost 6 bases and J 2 bases, leaving 9 bases between the germline ends. This CDR3 is 13 amino acids long. The CDR3 nucleotides are TGTGCCATCAGAGGGGGTAACACAGATACGCAGTATTTT. Its translation: CAIRGGNTDTQYF.

A word on this clone: Other nucleotide sequences in the sample specify the same CDR3. J is TRBJ2-5 and V is TRBV15; unclear D gene. V gave up 1 base and J gave up 5 bases, with 5 bases separating them. Germline V gives CDR1 LNHNV, CDR2 YYDKDF (reference sequence). This CDR3 has 12 residues. DNA for the CDR3: TGTGCCACCAGCAGAGGCGCTGAGACCCAGTACTTC. It yields the protein CATSRGAETQYF.

V and J are TRBV19 and TRBJ2-1; D unresolved. The CDR3 extends over 15 amino acids. Germline CDR1 LNHDA, CDR2 SQIVND (reference sequence). V was shortened by 9 bases and J by 0 bases, with 15 bases between the two germline ends. This chain's CDR3 is CASNGVPSSYNEQFF. The CDR3, as DNA: TGTGCCAGCAACGGAGTTCCGAGCTCCTACAATGAGCAGTTCTTC.

The rearrangement links TRBV18 to TRBJ1-5; perhaps TRBD1 as D (6 bases). This CDR3 is built from 14 residues. Trimming took 2 bases from V and 9 from J, leaving 14 bases between them. Germline CDR1 is KGHSH and CDR2 is LQKENI. CDR3 sequence reads: CASSPGGSTRPQHF. The CDR3 region has the DNA TGTGCCAGCTCACCAGGGGGCAGCACGCGGCCCCAGCATTTT. Full variable domain (missing parts from reference TRBV18 and TRBJ1-5): NAGVMQNPRHLVRRRGQEARLRCSPMKGHSHVYWYRQLPEEGLKFMVYLQKENIIDESGMPKERFSAEFPKEGPSILRIQQVVRGDSAAYFCASSPGGSTRPQHFGDGTRLSIL.

V usage is TRBV7-2 and J usage is TRBJ2-1, with TRBD2 matching 8 bases. The trim removed 6 bases at V and 10 bases at J, leaving 5 bases unmatched. The CDR3 covers 12 residues. Germline V gene lookup returns CDR1 SGHTA and CDR2 FQGNSA. The CDR3 reads CASREAGDEQFF. In DNA form, the CDR3 reads TGTGCCAGCAGAGAAGCGGGAGACGAGCAGTTCTTC.

The chain employs TRBV4-1 and TRBJ2-1; possible D gene TRBD2, 5 bases. V was pared by 0 bases and J by 9 bases, with 18 bases between. Germline V gene lookup returns CDR1 MGHRA and CDR2 YSYEKL. The CDR3 runs 16 residues. CDR3 sequence reads: CASSQDISRTSGEQFF. The CDR3 DNA reads as TGCGCCAGCAGCCAAGATATTAGCCGAACCAGCGGTGAGCAGTTCTTC.

V is TRBV6-1 and J is TRBJ2-7, with TRBD2 identical over 8 bases. The CDR3 is 15 residues long. Losses at the gene ends were 6 bases for V and 2 bases for J; bases not matched to a gene: 9. CDR1 and CDR2 (germline): MNHNS, SASEGT. The CDR3 coding sequence is TGTGCCAGCAGGAGTACTAGCGGCTCGACCTACGAGCAGTACTTC. Translation: CASRSTSGSTYEQYF.

The gene calls are TRBV10-3 and TRBJ2-5; 7 bases line up with TRBD1. After removal of 4 bases from V and 5 bases from J, the junction contained 7 bases not matched to a gene. Germline V gene lookup returns CDR1 ENHRY and CDR2 SYGVKD. The CDR3 spans 14 residues. CDR3 nucleotides: TGTGCCATCAGTGGGGAAAGGGGGCAGGAGACCCAGTACTTC. This codes for CAISGERGQETQYF.

The chain has TRBV7-9 and TRBJ1-1; D may be TRBD1 (5 bases). There are 13 residues in the CDR3. V lost 8 bases and J lost 10, with 20 bases in between. The germline gives CDR1 SEHNR, CDR2 FQNEAQ (reference sequence). CDR3 in DNA: TGTGCCAGCGAGGGTTACCGGGGACGCGTAGCTTTCTTT. Translation: CASEGYRGRVAFF.

V usage is TRBV10-3 and J usage is TRBJ1-5; 8 bases line up with TRBD1. The V gene's germline CDR1 is ENHRY and CDR2 SYGVKD. J was trimmed by 3 bases and V by 3 bases; bases with no gene match: 4. The CDR3 extends over 15 amino acids. The CDR3 DNA follows: TGTGCCATCAGTGAAAGGGACAGGACCAATCAGCCCCAGCATTTT. Its protein product is CAISERDRTNQPQHF.

The CDR3: CASSLPGQGTYEQYF. The DNA of the CDR3 is TGTGCCAGCAGTCTTCCGGGACAGGGTACCTACGAGCAGTACTTC. The chain carries TRBV12-1 and TRBJ2-7; the table gives TRBD1 as D, unverified against the DNA. TRBV12-1 constitutes a pseudogene. The CDR3 runs 15 residues.

V usage is TRBV7-9 and J usage is TRBJ1-5, with D tentatively TRBD1 (6 bases). Germline CDR1 SEHNR, CDR2 FQNEAQ (reference sequence). Between the trimmed V and J ends, which lost 0 bases and 4 bases, there was a span of 10 bases. The CDR3 is made up of 15 amino acids. CDR3 nucleotide sequence: TGTGCCAGCAGCTTAGCCGGGGGGCGGAATCAGCCCCAGCATTTT. Its translation: CASSLAGGRNQPQHF.

The V and J genes are TRBV7-3 and TRBJ2-7; 9 bases are shared with TRBD2. V lost 5 bases and J lost 6; bases outside the gene matches: 11. The germline V gene encodes CDR1 SGHTA and CDR2 FQGTGA. CDR3 length equals 15 residues. The CDR3 sequence: CASSLYGTSIGEQYF. The CDR3 nucleotides are TGTGCCAGCAGCCTGTATGGGACTAGCATTGGCGAGCAGTACTTC.

Points on this clone: Other nucleotide sequences in the sample specify the same CDR3. This chain uses TRBV5-1 with TRBJ2-7; D unresolved. CDR1 SGHRS and CDR2 YFSETQ come from the germline V gene. V was trimmed by 1 base and J by 0 bases, leaving 8 bases between them. The CDR3 totals 14 residues. This CDR3 is CASSLLSGSYEQYF. The DNA for the CDR3 is TGCGCCAGCAGCTTGCTGTCTGGCTCCTACGAGCAGTACTTC.

This chain joins TRBV19 and TRBJ1-2, with D possibly TRBD1 on 6 matching bases. V gave up 7 bases and J gave up 7 bases, with 16 bases separating them. Germline assignment: CDR1 LNHDA and CDR2 SQIVND (reference sequence). The CDR3 contains 13 residues. The CDR3 here is CASTPRGQSGYTF. CDR3 coding DNA: TGTGCCAGTACCCCCCGGGGGCAGAGTGGCTACACCTTC.

The chain recombines TRBV19 with TRBJ2-5; the D gene could be TRBD1 or TRBD2 (6 bases each). Trimming left V 8 bases short and J 6 bases short, with 22 bases between. The CDR3 extends over 15 amino acids. CDR1 and CDR2 from the germline V gene are LNHDA and SQIVND (reference sequence). Here the CDR3 DNA reads TGTGCCAGTTCTGGTGGGGGGCGGTTCGGAAAGACCCAGTACTTC. As protein: CASSGGGRFGKTQYF.

The chain is built from TRBV18 and TRBJ2-1; 12 nucleotides line up with TRBD2. Trimming at V came to 3 bases and at J to 7 bases, leaving 4 bases not matched to a gene. Germline CDR1 KGHSH, CDR2 LQKENI. This CDR3 contains 15 residues. Here the CDR3 DNA reads TGTGCCAGCTCACCTCCTAGCGGGAGGGTAAATGAGCAGTTCTTC. It is translated as CASSPPSGRVNEQFF.

The chain couples TRBV18 to TRBJ2-7; no reliable D call. This CDR3 is 13 amino acids long. Germline loops: CDR1 KGHSH, CDR2 LQKENI. V was cut by 4 bases and J by 6 bases, with 13 bases left in between. CDR3: CASSQGKSFEQYF. Here the CDR3 DNA reads TGTGCCAGCTCACAGGGAAAGTCGTTCGAGCAGTACTTC.